This entry lists 17 T cell receptor beta chains sequenced from one sample in a study of T cells in Graves' hyperthyroidism and ophthalmopathy (dated by TCRdb to between 2018 and 2021). Library preparation used multiplex PCR. For sequencing, an Illumina HiSeq 2000 was employed. Amplification of TCR beta CDR3 regions was carried out from RNA transcripts. For the first round of RT-PCR on the TCR CDR3, the HTBI primer set was used together with the Qiagen OneStep RT-PCR kit. TCRdb applied fastp at Q25 and MiXCR to the public reads, then kept only in-frame beta chains. Rows with a matching CDR3 protein are joined into one entry that keeps the most common DNA and genes. The sample table holds tens of thousands of distinct CDR3 sequences, of which roughly 51% were seen once. The ten top clones hold 34% of the sample. The sequenced sample consisted of peripheral blood or thyroid tissue (not recorded which). The receptors derive from a man aged 18 to 30 with Graves' hyperthyroidism.

This chain uses TRBV20-1 with TRBJ1-6; TRBD1 matches 8 bases. Germline V gene data show CDR1 as DFQATT and CDR2 as SNEGSKA (reference sequence). Germline trimming cut 6 bases from V and 7 bases from J; bases unmatched to any gene: 5. The CDR3 consists of 13 residues. This CDR3 is CSAPGQENSPLHF. The DNA of the CDR3 is TGCAGTGCCCCGGGACAGGAGAATTCACCCCTCCACTTT.

The sample holds many counts of this clonotype. A read error may explain this, as a much larger clone is one base away. The V call is TRBV12-3 or TRBV12-4, the J call TRBJ2-2, with 8 bases aligning to TRBD2. V shed 6 bases and J 3 bases; nucleotides not matched to a gene: 9. The CDR3 length is 16 residues. For the CDR3, the DNA is TGTGCCAGCAGGAAATCGGGAGGGGTTGACACCGGGGAGCTGTTTTTT. Amino acids: CASRKSGGVDTGELFF.

As for this clonotype: Just one base apart from a much larger clone, this may be a read error. This sequence joins TRBV5-1 and TRBJ2-3; D unresolved. Germline V gene lookup returns CDR1 SGHRS and CDR2 YFSETQ. This CDR3 is 18 amino acids long. CDR3 residues: CASNLATTNDFSTDTQYF. The CDR3 bases are TGCGCCAGCAACTTGGCGACCACCAACGACTTCTCTACAGATACGCAGTATTTT.

J is TRBJ2-7 and V is TRBV10-3; 7 bases line up with TRBD1. The CDR3 contains 12 residues. Per the germline V gene, CDR1 is ENHRY and CDR2 is SYGVKD. Trimming removed 10 bases from V and 4 bases from J; junction bases left unmatched: 7. Here the CDR3 reads CATLGQPYEQYF. The CDR3 region has the DNA TGTGCCACCTTGGGACAGCCTTACGAGCAGTACTTC.

This clonotype appeared many times. The chain uses TRBV9 and TRBJ2-3; tentative D call: TRBD1 (6 bases). Trimming pared 0 bases from V and 6 bases from J, leaving 11 bases between. Germline assignment: CDR1 SGDLS and CDR2 YYNGEE. The CDR3 has 14 amino acids. The CDR3, as DNA: TGTGCCAGCAGCGTAGTGGGGGCGTTGGATACGCAGTATTTT. Translated: CASSVVGALDTQYF.

This clonotype was detected only once. V and J are TRBV20-1 and TRBJ2-7; TRBD1 agrees at 10 bases. Germline loops: CDR1 DFQATT, CDR2 SNEGSKA (reference sequence). The length of the CDR3 is 12 residues. Written as DNA, the CDR3 is TGCACTAGGGACAGGGGTAGTTACGAGCAGTACTTC. It codes for CTRDRGSYEQYF.

The chain links TRBV7-9 to TRBJ1-3; D is uncertain. V shed 5 bases and J shed 3 bases, with 17 bases lying between them. The CDR3 spans 16 residues. CDR1 is SEHNR and CDR2 is FQNEAQ in the germline V gene (reference sequence). Here the CDR3 DNA reads TGTGCCAGCAGCGCGCCCCAGACGCGTTATGGAAACACCATATATTTT. Translating gives CASSAPQTRYGNTIYF.

The V call is TRBV5-6, the J call TRBJ1-3; D is perhaps TRBD1 (6 bases). The V and J ends lost 0 bases and 0 bases respectively, with 16 bases between them. The V gene's germline CDR1 is SGHDT and CDR2 YYEEEE. This CDR3 has 18 residues. CDR3 nucleotides: TGTGCCAGCAGCTTGGCCCTAGCAGAGGGGGGCTCTGGAAACACCATATATTTT. It yields the protein CASSLALAEGGSGNTIYF.

This chain connects TRBV7-9 to TRBJ1-1; D ambiguous. This CDR3 is 15 amino acids long. Between the trimmed V and J ends, which lost 8 bases and 0 bases, there was a span of 16 bases. Germline CDR1 SEHNR, CDR2 FQNEAQ (reference sequence). The CDR3 protein is CASDPLRGVNTEAFF. Here the CDR3 DNA reads TGTGCCAGCGATCCATTGCGTGGAGTGAACACTGAAGCTTTCTTT. Looking up the rest from reference TRBV7-9 and TRBJ1-1 gives the full variable domain: DTGVSQNPRHKITKRGQNVTFRCDPISEHNRLYWYRQTLGQGPEFLTYFQNEAQLEKSRLLSDRFSAERPKGSFSTLEIQRTEQGDSAMYLCASDPLRGVNTEAFFGQGTRLTVV.

The CDR3, as DNA: TGCAGCGTTGTAGCCGGGAGTAGTGAGACCCAGTACTTC. Translating gives CSVVAGSSETQYF. The V gene is TRBV29-1, the J gene TRBJ2-5; D might be TRBD2 (6 bases). CDR1 and CDR2 from the germline V gene are SQVTM and ANQGSEA. This CDR3 contains 13 residues. V was trimmed by 4 bases and J by 5 bases, leaving 14 bases between them. Full variable domain (missing parts from reference TRBV29-1 and TRBJ2-5): SAVISQKPSRDICQRGTSLTIQCQVDSQVTMMFWYRQQPGQSLTLIATANQGSEATYESGFVIDKFPISRPNLTFSTLTVSNMSPEDSSIYLCSVVAGSSETQYFGPGTRLLVL.

V is TRBV11-3 and J is TRBJ2-3, with D possibly being TRBD1 or TRBD2 (5 bases each). The CDR3 runs to 16 residues. Trimming removed 1 base at V and 5 bases at J, with 16 bases between. Germline loops: CDR1 SGHNT, CDR2 YENEEA. CDR3 sequence (DNA): TGTGCCAGCAGCTTAGGGTGGAATCTTGGGGGAGATACGCAGTATTTT. Residues: CASSLGWNLGGDTQYF.

The chain uses TRBV5-1 and TRBJ1-6; no reliable D call. Germline V gene lookup returns CDR1 SGHRS and CDR2 YFSETQ. V gave up 0 bases and J gave up 3 bases, with 4 bases separating them. The CDR3 is 14 residues long. Written as DNA, the CDR3 is TGCGCCAGCAGCTTGGACAGCTATAATTCACCCCTCCACTTT. Its protein is CASSLDSYNSPLHF.

This clonotype was seen repeatedly, ten times or more. The rearrangement uses TRBV6-6 and TRBJ1-5; D is unresolved. CDR1 and CDR2 from the germline V gene are MNHNY and SVGAGI (reference sequence). Trimming removed 0 bases from V and 1 base from J, with 19 bases in between. The CDR3 is made up of 19 amino acids. The CDR3 loop is CASSYSRVGYERSNQPQHF. The CDR3 DNA follows: TGTGCCAGCAGTTACTCGAGGGTAGGGTATGAGAGAAGCAATCAGCCCCAGCATTTT.

Comment on this clonotype: At one of its ends the junction is not consistent with the germline gene, which may arise from a read error. The chain employs TRBV2 and TRBJ1-2; TRBD1 might be the D (5 bases). This CDR3 is 14 amino acids long. Germline CDR1 SNHLY, CDR2 FYNNEI. CDR3 in DNA: TGTGCCAGCAGATCTACGGCAGGGAAGTATGGCTACGCCTTC. Encoded protein: CASRSTAGKYGYAF.

This clonotype occurred many times. The chain joins TRBV4-1 to TRBJ1-6; the D gene is possibly TRBD1 (6 bases). The V gene lost 1 base and the J gene lost 8 bases, with 9 bases spanning the gap. The CDR3 has 14 residues. Germline CDR1 MGHRA, CDR2 YSYEKL. The CDR3 spells CASSQGHRDSPLHF. DNA of the CDR3: TGCGCCAGCAGCCAAGGACACAGGGATTCACCCCTCCACTTT.

The V gene is TRBV7-2, the J gene TRBJ2-7; TRBD1 matches at 8 bases. The CDR3 totals 14 residues. The germline gives CDR1 SGHTA, CDR2 FQGNSA. With 4 bases clipped from V and 6 bases from J, the junction kept 8 bases outside the gene matches. CDR3: CASSSRDRSCEQYF. The CDR3 DNA reads as TGTGCCAGCAGCTCCCGGGACAGGTCTTGCGAGCAGTACTTC.

The chain couples TRBV19 to TRBJ1-5, with no clear D. The CDR3 extends over 13 amino acids. CDR1 and CDR2 from the germline V gene are LNHDA and SQIVND (reference sequence). V lost 7 bases and J lost 2, with 9 bases in between. Here the CDR3 DNA reads TGTGCCAGTATAGGCCGTCGCAATCAGCCCCAGCATTTT. Protein: CASIGRRNQPQHF.